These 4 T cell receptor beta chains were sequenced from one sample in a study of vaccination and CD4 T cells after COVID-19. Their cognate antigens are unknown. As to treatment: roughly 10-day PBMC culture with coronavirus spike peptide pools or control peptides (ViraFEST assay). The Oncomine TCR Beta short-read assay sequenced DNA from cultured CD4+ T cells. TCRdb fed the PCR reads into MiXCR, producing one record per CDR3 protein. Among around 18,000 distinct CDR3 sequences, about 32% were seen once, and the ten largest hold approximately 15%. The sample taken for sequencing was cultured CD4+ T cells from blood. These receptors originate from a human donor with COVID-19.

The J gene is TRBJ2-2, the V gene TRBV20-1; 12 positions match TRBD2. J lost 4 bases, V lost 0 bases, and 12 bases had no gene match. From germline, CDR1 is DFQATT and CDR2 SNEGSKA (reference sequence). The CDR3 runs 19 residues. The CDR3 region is CSARDPFLAGGRRTGELFF. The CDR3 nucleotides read TGCAGTGCTAGAGATCCCTTCCTAGCGGGGGGGCGTCGCACCGGGGAGCTGTTTTTT.

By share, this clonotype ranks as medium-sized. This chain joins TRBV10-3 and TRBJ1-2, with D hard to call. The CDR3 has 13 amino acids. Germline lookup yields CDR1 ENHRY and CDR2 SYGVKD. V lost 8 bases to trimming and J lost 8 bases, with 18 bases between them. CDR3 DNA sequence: TGTGCCATCGGCCTTGACACGGCAAGCGGCTACACCTTC. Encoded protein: CAIGLDTASGYTF.

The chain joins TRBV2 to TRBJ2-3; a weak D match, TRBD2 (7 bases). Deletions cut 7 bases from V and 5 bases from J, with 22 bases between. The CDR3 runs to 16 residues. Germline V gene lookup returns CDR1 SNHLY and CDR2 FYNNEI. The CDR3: CASTSLGGGMKDTQYF. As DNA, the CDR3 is TGTGCCAGCACATCCCTGGGAGGGGGAATGAAAGATACGCAGTATTTT.

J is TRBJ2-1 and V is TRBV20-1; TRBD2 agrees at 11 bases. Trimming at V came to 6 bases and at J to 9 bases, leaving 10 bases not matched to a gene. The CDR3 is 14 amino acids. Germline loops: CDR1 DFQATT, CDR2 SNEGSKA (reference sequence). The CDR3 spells CSAKTSGVSFEQFF. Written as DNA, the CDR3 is TGCAGTGCAAAGACTAGCGGGGTTTCTTTTGAGCAGTTCTTC.